This T cell receptor (beta chain) derives from a study of spatial heterogeneity in lung cancer. The study's findings and limits: Tumors with more nonsynonymous mutations had more expanded intratumoral alpha and beta TCRs.

This clonotype is categorized as medium-sized. Its antigen is still unknown. Germline lookup yields CDR1 SNHLY and CDR2 FYNNEI. Trimming removed 7 bases from V and 0 bases from J, with 13 bases in between. The length of the CDR3 is 15 residues. Specified time point: sample taken at primary tumor resection. Whole RNA obtained from tumor, nontumor lung or frozen PBMC underwent sequencing without sorting. TCRdb re-analysed the 5' RACE reads in MiXCR, keeping a single row per CDR3 protein. Of around 7,000 distinct CDR3 sequences listed, 11% to 15% are singletons. This TCR derives from a female donor with early-stage non-small cell lung cancer. The chain joins TRBV2 to TRBJ1-5; D might be TRBD1 (5 bases). The source material was lung tumor tissue, sampled at surgery. In DNA, the CDR3 is TGTGCCAGCAAGGTAGGAGGACATAGCAATCAGCCCCAGCATTTT. Its protein is CASKVGGHSNQPQHF.